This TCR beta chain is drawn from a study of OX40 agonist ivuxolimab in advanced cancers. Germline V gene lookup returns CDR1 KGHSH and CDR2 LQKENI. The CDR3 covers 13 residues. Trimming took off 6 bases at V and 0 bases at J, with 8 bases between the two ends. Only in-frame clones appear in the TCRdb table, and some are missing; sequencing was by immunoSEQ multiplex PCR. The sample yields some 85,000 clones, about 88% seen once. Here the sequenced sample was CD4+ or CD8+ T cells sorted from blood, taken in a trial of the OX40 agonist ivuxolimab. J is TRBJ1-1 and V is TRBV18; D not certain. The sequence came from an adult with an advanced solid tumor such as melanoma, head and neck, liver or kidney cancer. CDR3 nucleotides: TGTGCCAGCTCTTCGGGGATGAACACTGAAGCTTTCTTT. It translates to CASSSGMNTEAFF.